A selection of T cell receptor beta chains follows, all from one sample in a study of blood T cell repertoires in COVID-19. Libraries were prepared by immunoSEQ multiplex PCR; TCRdb keeps only in-frame clonotypes and omits some of them. The sample gives 150,000 to 200,000 clones, roughly 85% of which show up once; under 7% is in the top ten. Sequenced: peripheral blood. These receptors originate from a woman aged 50 to 65 with COVID-19, enrolled during active disease. Both conserved end residues are part of each CDR3. A D gene is named only where the DNA matches it firmly. The size entry is marked missing in some rows and otherwise reads once, few, many or a size class.

>NA|TRBD2|TRBJ2-1|TRBV28
CASSPLAGGLSYNEQFF
TGTGCCAGCAGTCCCCTGGCGGGGGGGTTATCCTACAATGAGCAGTTCTTC
>once|NA|TRBJ2-5|TRBV3-1/TRBV3-2
CASSPYGVKETQYF
TGTGCCAGCAGCCCCTACGGGGTAAAAGAGACCCAGTACTTC
>NA|TRBD2|TRBJ2-3|TRBV7-2
CASSSQRGGTDTQYF
TGTGCCAGCAGCAGCCAGCGGGGAGGTACAGATACGCAGTATTTT
>once|NA|TRBJ2-7|TRBV11-2
CASSLRPGTPRREQYF
TGTGCCAGCAGCTTACGGCCAGGGACACCACGGCGCGAGCAGTACTTC
>NA|TRBD2|TRBJ2-5|TRBV11-3
CASSLGGGGAEETQYF
TGTGCCAGCAGCTTAGGGGGCGGGGGGGCCGAAGAGACCCAGTACTTC
>NA|TRBD1|TRBJ2-7|TRBV2
CASEPGTGSYEQYF
TGTGCCAGCGAGCCAGGGACAGGCTCCTACGAGCAGTACTTC
>NA|TRBD1|TRBJ2-3|TRBV28
CASSLGWTGAPDTQYF
TGTGCCAGCAGTTTAGGTTGGACAGGGGCTCCAGATACGCAGTATTTT
>NA|TRBD2|TRBJ2-3|TRBV30
CAWSLTGTRGTQYF
TGTGCCTGGAGTCTAACCGGGACTAGAGGCACGCAGTATTTT
>NA|NA|TRBJ2-1|TRBV4-1
CASSHRSTNEQFF
TGCGCCAGCAGCCATCGAAGCACTAATGAGCAGTTCTTC
>NA|TRBD2|TRBJ2-5|TRBV5-1
CASSATSGGNQETQYF
TGCGCCAGCAGCGCCACTAGCGGGGGAAACCAAGAGACCCAGTACTTC
>NA|NA|TRBJ2-1|TRBV2
CASSEAQVKYQFF
TGTGCCAGCAGTGAAGCGCAGGTTAAGTATCAGTTCTTC
>few|TRBD1|TRBJ1-4|TRBV18
CASSPKQGTNEKLFF
TGTGCCAGCTCACCTAAACAGGGGACTAATGAAAAACTGTTTTTT
>NA|NA|TRBJ2-1|TRBV6-4
CASRTGRNEQFF
TGTGCCAGCAGAACAGGGCGCAATGAGCAGTTCTTC
>NA|TRBD2|TRBJ2-3|TRBV7-6
CASSFFIGGAIADTQYF
TGTGCCAGCAGCTTCTTTATCGGGGGGGCCATCGCAGATACGCAGTATTTT
>NA|NA|TRBJ2-1|TRBV5-1
CASSLVGQDNEQFF
TGCGCCAGCAGCTTGGTTGGCCAAGACAATGAGCAGTTCTTC
>once|NA|TRBJ2-2|TRBV6-4
CASSLGLNTGELFF
TGTGCCAGCAGCTTGGGGCTGAACACCGGGGAGCTGTTTTTT
>NA|NA|TRBJ1-1|TRBV7-9
CASSLGQSEAFF
TGTGCCAGCAGCTTAGGACAGTCTGAAGCTTTCTTT
>NA|TRBD1|TRBJ2-2|TRBV10-2
CASSERTGSGEELFF
TGCGCCAGCAGTGAGAGGACAGGGTCGGGTGAGGAGCTGTTTTTT
>NA|NA|TRBJ2-7|TRBV2
CARRGIGYEQYF
TGTGCCAGGAGAGGGATTGGGTACGAGCAGTACTTC
>NA|TRBD1|TRBJ1-2|TRBV5-1
CASSLEGQGEHGYTF
TGCGCCAGCAGCTTGGAGGGACAGGGAGAGCATGGCTACACCTTC
>once|TRBD1|TRBJ2-1|TRBV7-7
CASSLDREDEQFF
TGTGCCAGCAGCTTGGACAGGGAGGATGAGCAGTTCTTC
>few|NA|TRBJ1-5|TRBV6-5
CATRAGINQPQHF
TGTGCCACCAGGGCGGGTATCAATCAGCCCCAGCATTTT
>NA|TRBD2|TRBJ2-1|TRBV18
CASSPAGVSYNEQFF
TGTGCCAGCTCACCAGCGGGGGTCTCCTACAATGAGCAGTTCTTC
>NA|TRBD2|TRBJ2-1|TRBV6-1
CASSEDWRGGLDEQFF
TGTGCCAGCAGTGAAGACTGGCGGGGGGGCTTGGATGAGCAGTTCTTC
>NA|NA|TRBJ1-5|TRBV5-1
CASSLVGGLNQPQHF
TGCGCCAGCAGCTTAGTAGGAGGCCTCAATCAGCCCCAGCATTTT
>few|NA|TRBJ1-1|TRBV6-6
CASIGGNTEAFF
TGTGCCAGCATCGGCGGGAACACTGAAGCTTTCTTT
>NA|TRBD1|TRBJ2-2|TRBV9
CASSVWDRPNTGELFF
TGTGCCAGCAGCGTGTGGGACAGACCGAACACCGGGGAGCTGTTTTTT
>NA|NA|TRBJ2-3|TRBV5-4
CASSLGGSTDTQYF
TGTGCCAGCAGCTTGGGCGGATCCACAGATACGCAGTATTTT
>NA|TRBD1|TRBJ2-3|TRBV30
CAWSTGQALDTQYF
TGTGCCTGGAGCACGGGACAGGCGTTAGATACGCAGTATTTT
>NA|TRBD1|TRBJ2-1|TRBV19
CASSTTGDNYNEQFF
TGTGCCAGTAGTACCACAGGGGATAACTACAATGAGCAGTTCTTC
>NA|TRBD1|TRBJ2-7|TRBV25-1
CASSGTGSYEQYF
TGTGCCAGCAGTGGGACAGGGTCCTACGAGCAGTACTTC
>NA|NA|TRBJ2-5|TRBV6-2/TRBV6-3
CASSYGRMETQYF
TGTGCCAGCAGTTACGGCAGGATGGAGACCCAGTACTTC
>few|TRBD1|TRBJ2-1|TRBV7-2
CASSQEGDSSYNEQFF
TGTGCCAGCTCCCAAGAGGGGGACAGCTCCTACAATGAGCAGTTCTTC
>NA|NA|TRBJ1-3|TRBV15
CATETGFGADSGNTIYF
TGTGCCACCGAAACAGGGTTCGGCGCAGACTCTGGAAACACCATATATTTT
>NA|TRBD1|TRBJ1-2|TRBV12-3/TRBV12-4
CASSDRAWGYTF
TGTGCCAGCAGTGACAGGGCTTGGGGCTACACCTTC
>NA|TRBD1|TRBJ2-7|TRBV6-5
CASGDRDRRAEQYF
TGTGCCAGCGGCGATAGGGACAGAAGGGCCGAGCAGTACTTC
>NA|TRBD1|TRBJ1-2|TRBV7-6
CASSLSGTGDYGYTF
TGTGCCAGCAGCTTAAGTGGGACAGGGGACTATGGCTACACCTTC
>once|NA|TRBJ2-7|TRBV3-1/TRBV3-2
CASSPDGDTGYEQYF
TGTGCCAGCAGCCCCGATGGGGACACAGGCTACGAGCAGTACTTC
>NA|NA|TRBJ1-1|TRBV28
CASSLTVPVSTEAFF
TGTGCCAGCAGTTTGACAGTGCCTGTGAGCACTGAAGCTTTCTTT
>NA|NA|TRBJ1-6|TRBV14
CASSYSGIRDSPLHF
TGTGCCAGCAGCTACTCAGGAATCAGGGATTCACCCCTCCACTTT
>NA|NA|TRBJ1-3|TRBV2
CATRDRSSGNTIYF
TGTGCCACCAGAGACAGGTCCTCTGGAAACACCATATATTTT
>NA|TRBD1|TRBJ2-5|TRBV2
CASRDTGGPETQYF
TGTGCCAGCAGAGATACAGGGGGCCCAGAGACCCAGTACTTC
>NA|NA|TRBJ1-2|TRBV27
CASSFRGEDYGYTF
TGTGCCAGCAGTTTTCGAGGGGAGGACTATGGCTACACCTTC
>NA|TRBD1|TRBJ2-2|TRBV19
CASSIWDRNTGELFF
TGTGCCAGTAGTATCTGGGACAGAAACACCGGGGAGCTGTTTTTT
>few|NA|TRBJ2-7|TRBV7-9
CASSPIQPGEPYEQYF
TGTGCCAGCAGCCCCATCCAACCGGGGGAGCCCTACGAGCAGTACTTC
>once|TRBD1|TRBJ1-6|TRBV3-1/TRBV3-2
CASSLRQGFSPLHF
TGTGCCAGCAGCCTTCGACAGGGATTCTCACCCCTCCACTTT
>NA|NA|TRBJ2-2|TRBV5-1
CASSFGGTNTGELFF
TGCGCCAGCAGCTTCGGAGGGACGAACACCGGGGAGCTGTTTTTT
>NA|NA|TRBJ2-7|TRBV20-1
CSAETGYEQYF
TGCAGTGCTGAAACAGGCTACGAGCAGTACTTC
>NA|TRBD1|TRBJ1-1|TRBV3-1/TRBV3-2
CASSRTGDNTEAFF
TGTGCCAGCAGCCGGACAGGGGACAACACTGAAGCTTTCTTT
>NA|NA|TRBJ2-7|TRBV2
CASSTGTGEQYF
TGTGCCAGCAGCACAGGGACCGGCGAGCAGTACTTC
>NA|NA|TRBJ2-5|TRBV7-3
CASSLMRDETQYF
TGTGCCAGCAGCTTAATGAGGGATGAGACCCAGTACTTC
>NA|NA|TRBJ2-2|TRBV6-5
CASIRENTGELFF
TGTGCCAGCATTCGGGAGAACACCGGGGAGCTGTTTTTT
>NA|TRBD2|TRBJ2-7|TRBV19
CASSIGGGRGEQYF
TGTGCCAGTAGTATCGGCGGGGGTCGGGGCGAGCAGTACTTC
>NA|NA|TRBJ1-6|TRBV4-1
CASSQDAAVNSPLHF
TGCGCCAGCAGCCAAGATGCGGCAGTGAATTCACCCCTCCACTTT